This T cell receptor beta chain was captured in a study of technical replicates of blood from a few donors. The assay was immunoSEQ multiplex PCR, and TCRdb's table has in-frame clones only and misses some. The sample contains 45,000 to 60,000 clones, 80% to 95% of which appear only once. This clone has a single count. The CDR3 is 15 amino acids. Trimming cost V 3 bases and J 2 bases; bases outside gene matches: 5. Germline-derived CDR1 and CDR2 are SGHAT and FQNNGV. Sequencing input: PBMCs. The source is a human donor in good health. Some clones in this sample may be carry-over from other donors' samples. The V gene is TRBV11-2, the J gene TRBJ2-7; TRBD2 aligns across 9 bases. CDR3 DNA sequence: TGTGCCAGCAGCTTGGCCGGGACTAGCACCTACGAGCAGTACTTC. This sequence encodes CASSLAGTSTYEQYF.